This entry features one TCR beta chain sequence. The data derive from a study of blood T cell repertoires in COVID-19. Turning to the study itself: Acute and convalescent COVID-19 samples came from the United States, Italy and Spain. Nucleic acid was either cDNA or gDNA, and it came from T cells, B-cell-depleted T cells, or PBMCs.

The V gene's germline CDR1 is LNHDA and CDR2 SQIVND (reference sequence). The CDR3 spans 15 residues. Between the trimmed V and J ends, which lost 4 bases and 4 bases, there was a span of 13 bases. In the source study's methods: Estimated nucleated cell counts came from reference gene primer amplification. Repertoires were generated with immunoSEQ multiplex PCR, while TCRdb's copy carries only in-frame clones and drops some. Clone size and the V and J calls come from that table; the DNA yielded D and trimming. The sample has about 250,000 clones, about 85% seen once. This receptor was identified in a man younger than 35 with active or convalescent COVID-19. This chain links TRBV19 with TRBJ2-2, with D maybe TRBD1 (6 bases). Specimen: peripheral blood. In nucleotides, the CDR3 is TGTGCCAGTAGTAGTTCAGGGGTCGGCACCGGGGAGCTGTTTTTT. It yields the protein CASSSSGVGTGELFF.